Sequencing of this T cell receptor (beta chain) was carried out in a study of T cell changes during pregnancy in multiple sclerosis (dated by TCRdb to the late 2010s). Regarding the study in general: The study looked at changes in the T cell repertoire across pregnancy in women with multiple sclerosis.

The CDR3 covers 19 residues, taking in both the cysteine and the phenylalanine. Left in the record is the CDR3 DNA by itself, 57 bases read in frame from the first base. Receptor amplification or capture employed the immunoSEQ multiplex PCR assay. What TCRdb holds here is the immuneACCESS table cut down to in-frame rearrangements. Part of the clones is not present; checked against another copy, under half of the missing clones reflect an unresolved V gene, and the others are unexplained. In this sample the table shows tens of thousands of clones, 90% to 95% of which occur a single time. The ten largest clonotypes hold about 3.5% of the sample. With regard to this clone: Its target antigen remains unknown. No qualities accompany the bases; no much larger clone lies one base away.

Sequencing used CD8+ T cells from peripheral blood mononuclear cells, obtained in the third trimester of pregnancy. The TCR comes from a female donor with multiple sclerosis, enrolled in a pregnancy study. The sequence links TRBV21-1 to TRBJ2-2; the table's D call of TRBD1 was not tested on the DNA. TRBV21-1 is a pseudogene segment. The CDR3 here reads CASSKAPLQGDPNTGELFF. Here is the DNA: TGTGCCAGCAGCAAAGCCCCCCTACAGGGGGACCCCAACACCGGGGAGCTGTTTTTT.